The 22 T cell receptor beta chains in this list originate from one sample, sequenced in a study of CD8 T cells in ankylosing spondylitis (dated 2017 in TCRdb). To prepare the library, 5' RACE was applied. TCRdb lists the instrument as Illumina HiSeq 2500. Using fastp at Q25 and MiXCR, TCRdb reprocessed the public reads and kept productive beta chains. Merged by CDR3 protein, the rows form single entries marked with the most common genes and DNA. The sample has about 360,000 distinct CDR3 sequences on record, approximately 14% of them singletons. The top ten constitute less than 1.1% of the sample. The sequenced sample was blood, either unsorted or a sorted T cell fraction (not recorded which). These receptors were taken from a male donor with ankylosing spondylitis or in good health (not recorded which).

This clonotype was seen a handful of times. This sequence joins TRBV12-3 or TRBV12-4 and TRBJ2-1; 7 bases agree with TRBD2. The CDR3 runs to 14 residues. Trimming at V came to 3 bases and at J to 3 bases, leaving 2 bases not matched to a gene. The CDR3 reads CASSFAGVYNEQFF. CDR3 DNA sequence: TGTGCCAGCAGTTTCGCGGGAGTCTACAATGAGCAGTTCTTC.

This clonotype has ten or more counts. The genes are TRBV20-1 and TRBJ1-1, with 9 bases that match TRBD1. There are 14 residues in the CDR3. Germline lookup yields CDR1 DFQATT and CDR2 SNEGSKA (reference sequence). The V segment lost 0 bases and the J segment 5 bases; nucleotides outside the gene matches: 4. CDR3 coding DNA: TGCAGTGCTAGAGATGGGGACAGGGAAACTGAAGCTTTCTTT. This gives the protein CSARDGDRETEAFF.

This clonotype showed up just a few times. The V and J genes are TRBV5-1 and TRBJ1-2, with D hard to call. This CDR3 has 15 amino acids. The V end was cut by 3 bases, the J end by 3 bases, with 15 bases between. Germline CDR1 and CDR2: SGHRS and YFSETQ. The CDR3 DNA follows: TGCGCCAGCAGCTCAATACATTCGGGCGACTATGGCTACACCTTC. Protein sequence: CASSSIHSGDYGYTF.

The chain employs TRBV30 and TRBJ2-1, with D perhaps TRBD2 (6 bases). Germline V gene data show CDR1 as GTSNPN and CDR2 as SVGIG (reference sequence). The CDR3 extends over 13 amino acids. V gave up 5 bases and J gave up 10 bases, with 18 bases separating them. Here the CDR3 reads CAWGRLGGLEQFF. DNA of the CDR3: TGTGCCTGGGGACGTCTCGGGGGACTGGAGCAGTTCTTC. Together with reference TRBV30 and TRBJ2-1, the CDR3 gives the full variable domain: SQTIHQWPATLVQPVGSPLSLECTVEGTSNPNLYWYRQAAGRGLQLLFYSVGIGQISSEVPQNLSASRPQDRQFILSSKKLLLSDSGFYLCAWGRLGGLEQFFGPGTRLTVL.

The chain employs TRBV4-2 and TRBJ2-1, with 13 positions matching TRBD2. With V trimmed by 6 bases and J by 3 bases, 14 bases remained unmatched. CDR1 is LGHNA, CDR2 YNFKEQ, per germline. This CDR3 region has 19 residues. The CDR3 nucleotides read TGTGCCAGCAGAAAGGGACTAGCGGGAACCCTTCCTCTCTACAATGAGCAGTTCTTC. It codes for CASRKGLAGTLPLYNEQFF.

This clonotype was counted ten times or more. CDR3 bases: TGTGCCAGCAGTGACACAGGGCATAGCAATCAGCCCCAGCATTTT. It encodes CASSDTGHSNQPQHF. This chain joins TRBV6-1 and TRBJ1-5; D is possibly TRBD1 (6 bases). The CDR3 has 15 residues. V dropped 3 bases and J dropped 0 bases, with 9 bases sitting between them. Germline CDR1 is MNHNS and CDR2 is SASEGT.

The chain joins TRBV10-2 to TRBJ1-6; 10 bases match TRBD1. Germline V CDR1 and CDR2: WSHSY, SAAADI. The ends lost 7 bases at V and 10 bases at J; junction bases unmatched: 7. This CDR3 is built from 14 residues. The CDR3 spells CASNRDRGESPLHF. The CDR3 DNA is TGCGCCAGCAATCGGGACAGGGGAGAATCACCCCTCCACTTT.

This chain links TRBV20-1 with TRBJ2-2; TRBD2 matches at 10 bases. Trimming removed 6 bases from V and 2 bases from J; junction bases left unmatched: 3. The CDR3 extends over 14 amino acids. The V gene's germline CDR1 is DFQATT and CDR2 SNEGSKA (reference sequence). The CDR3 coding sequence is TGCAGTGCGCGGACTAGCGGAAACACCGGGGAGCTGTTTTTT. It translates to CSARTSGNTGELFF.

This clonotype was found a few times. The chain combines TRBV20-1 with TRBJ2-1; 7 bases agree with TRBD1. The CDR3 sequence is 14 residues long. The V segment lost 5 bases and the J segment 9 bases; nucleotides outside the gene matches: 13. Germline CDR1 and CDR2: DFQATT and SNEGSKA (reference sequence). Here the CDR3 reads CSASAVQGKTEQFF. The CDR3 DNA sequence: TGCAGTGCTTCTGCGGTACAGGGGAAGACTGAGCAGTTCTTC.

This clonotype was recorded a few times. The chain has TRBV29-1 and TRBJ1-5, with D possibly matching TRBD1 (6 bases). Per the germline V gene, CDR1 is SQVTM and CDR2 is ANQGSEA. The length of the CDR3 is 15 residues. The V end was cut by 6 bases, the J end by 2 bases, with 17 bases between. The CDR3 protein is CSVAEGGMGNQPQHF. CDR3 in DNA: TGCAGCGTGGCGGAGGGGGGCATGGGCAATCAGCCCCAGCATTTT.

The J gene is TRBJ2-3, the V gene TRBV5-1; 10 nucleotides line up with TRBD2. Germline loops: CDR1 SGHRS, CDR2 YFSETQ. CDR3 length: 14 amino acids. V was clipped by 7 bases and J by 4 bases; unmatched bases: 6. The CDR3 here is CASPPSGGPDTQYF. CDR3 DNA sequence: TGCGCCAGCCCTCCTAGCGGGGGACCAGATACGCAGTATTTT.

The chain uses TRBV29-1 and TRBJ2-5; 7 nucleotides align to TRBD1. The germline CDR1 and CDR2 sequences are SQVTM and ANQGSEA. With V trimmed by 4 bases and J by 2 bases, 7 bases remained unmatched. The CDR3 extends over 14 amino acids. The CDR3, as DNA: TGCAGCGTTGCCCCCGGGACAGCTCAAGAGACCCAGTACTTC. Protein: CSVAPGTAQETQYF.

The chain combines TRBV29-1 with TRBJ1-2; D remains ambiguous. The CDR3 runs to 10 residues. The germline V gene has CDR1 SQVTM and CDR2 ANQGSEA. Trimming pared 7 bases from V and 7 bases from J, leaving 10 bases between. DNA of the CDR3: TGCAGCGCCTTCGGTACTGGCTACACCTTC. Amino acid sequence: CSAFGTGYTF.

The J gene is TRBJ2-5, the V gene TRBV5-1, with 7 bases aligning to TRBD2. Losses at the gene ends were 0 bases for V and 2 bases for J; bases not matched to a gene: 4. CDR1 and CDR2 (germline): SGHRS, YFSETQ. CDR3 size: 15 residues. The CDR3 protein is CASSLGGTTQETQYF. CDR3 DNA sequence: TGCGCCAGCAGCTTGGGAGGGACTACTCAAGAGACCCAGTACTTC.

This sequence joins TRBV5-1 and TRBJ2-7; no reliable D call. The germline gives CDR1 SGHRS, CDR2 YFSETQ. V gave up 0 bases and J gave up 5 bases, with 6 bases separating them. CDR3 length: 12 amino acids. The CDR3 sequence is CASSLDFDEQYF. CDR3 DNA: TGCGCCAGCAGCTTGGATTTCGACGAGCAGTACTTC. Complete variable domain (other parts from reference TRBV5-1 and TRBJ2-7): KAGVTQTPRYLIKTRGQQVTLSCSPISGHRSVSWYQQTPGQGLQFLFEYFSETQRNKGNFPGRFSGRQFSNSRSEMNVSTLELGDSALYLCASSLDFDEQYFGPGTRLTVT.

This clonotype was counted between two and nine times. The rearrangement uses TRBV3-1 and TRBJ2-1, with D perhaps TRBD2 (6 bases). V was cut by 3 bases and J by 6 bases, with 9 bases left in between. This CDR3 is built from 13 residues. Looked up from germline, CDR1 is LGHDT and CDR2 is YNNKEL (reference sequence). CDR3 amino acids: CASSHAAGNEQFF. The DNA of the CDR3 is TGTGCCAGCAGCCATGCAGCGGGCAATGAGCAGTTCTTC.

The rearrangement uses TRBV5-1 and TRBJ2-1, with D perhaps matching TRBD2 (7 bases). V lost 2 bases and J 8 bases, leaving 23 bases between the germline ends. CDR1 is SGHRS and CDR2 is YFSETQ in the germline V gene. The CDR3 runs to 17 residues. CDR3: CASSFDGGGLFGDEQFF. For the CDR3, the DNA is TGCGCCAGCAGCTTCGATGGCGGGGGCCTATTCGGGGATGAGCAGTTCTTC. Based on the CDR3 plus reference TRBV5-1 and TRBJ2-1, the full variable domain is KAGVTQTPRYLIKTRGQQVTLSCSPISGHRSVSWYQQTPGQGLQFLFEYFSETQRNKGNFPGRFSGRQFSNSRSEMNVSTLELGDSALYLCASSFDGGGLFGDEQFFGPGTRLTVL.

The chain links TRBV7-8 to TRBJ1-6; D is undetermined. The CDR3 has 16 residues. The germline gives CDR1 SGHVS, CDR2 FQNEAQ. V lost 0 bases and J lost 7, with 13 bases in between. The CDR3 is CASSLAESSPNSPLHF. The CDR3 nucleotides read TGTGCCAGCAGCTTAGCCGAGTCTTCGCCGAATTCACCCCTCCACTTT.

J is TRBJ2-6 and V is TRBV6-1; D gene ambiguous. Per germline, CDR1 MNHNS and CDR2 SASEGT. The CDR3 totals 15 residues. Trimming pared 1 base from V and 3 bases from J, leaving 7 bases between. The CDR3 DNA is TGTGCCAGCAGTGAAGGTGGAGTTGGGGCCAACGTCCTGACTTTC. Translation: CASSEGGVGANVLTF.

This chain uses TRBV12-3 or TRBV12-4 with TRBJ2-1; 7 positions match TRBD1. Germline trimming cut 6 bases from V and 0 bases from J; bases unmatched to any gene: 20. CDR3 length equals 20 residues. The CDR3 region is CASRGTGTGERNSSYNEQFF. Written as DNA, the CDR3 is TGTGCCAGCAGGGGTACGGGAACAGGGGAGCGAAATAGCTCCTACAATGAGCAGTTCTTC.

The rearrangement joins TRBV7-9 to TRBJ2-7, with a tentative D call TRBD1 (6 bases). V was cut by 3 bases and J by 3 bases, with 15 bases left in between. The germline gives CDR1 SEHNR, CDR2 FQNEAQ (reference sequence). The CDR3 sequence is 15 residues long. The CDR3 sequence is CASSLVAGVIYEQYF. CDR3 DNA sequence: TGTGCCAGCAGCTTGGTGGCAGGGGTTATCTACGAGCAGTACTTC.

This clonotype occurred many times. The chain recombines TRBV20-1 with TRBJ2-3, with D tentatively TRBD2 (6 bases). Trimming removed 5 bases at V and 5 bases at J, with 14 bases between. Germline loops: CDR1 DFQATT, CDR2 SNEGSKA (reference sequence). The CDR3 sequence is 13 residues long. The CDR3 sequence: CSADGGYQDTQYF. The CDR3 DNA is TGCAGTGCTGACGGGGGTTATCAAGATACGCAGTATTTT.